This T cell receptor (beta chain) was sequenced during a study of blood T cell repertoires in COVID-19. Study at large: Samples taken during acute and convalescent COVID-19 were collected in the United States, Italy and Spain. From T cells, B-cell-depleted T cells, or PBMCs came the material, which was cDNA or gDNA.

The CDR3 runs to 14 residues. CDR1 is SNHLY and CDR2 is FYNNEI in the germline V gene. V lost 6 bases to trimming and J lost 2 bases, with 13 bases between them. Original processing methods: Amplified reference gene primers provided the basis for estimating nucleated cell counts. Sequencing used immunoSEQ multiplex PCR; TCRdb keeps in-frame clones, though not all of them. The V and J calls and clone size are taken from that table; D and trimming were inferred from the DNA. The data contain roughly 200,000 clones, more than 85% of them singletons. The receptor was isolated from a man in his fifties or sixties with acute or convalescent COVID-19. The sequenced material came from peripheral blood. The chain recombines TRBV2 with TRBJ1-2; D is perhaps TRBD1 (6 bases). Here the CDR3 reads CASRDRGSNYGYTF. CDR3 in DNA: TGTGCCAGCAGGGACAGAGGATCCAACTATGGCTACACCTTC.